This T cell receptor beta chain was found in a study of blood T cell repertoires in COVID-19 (dated by TCRdb to between 2020 and 2021). Turning to the overall study: The collaborator samples originated in the United States, Italy and Spain and spanned the acute and convalescent phases of COVID-19. A freely available public database, intended as a resource for researchers studying the immune response to SARS-CoV-2, is where the repertoires were released. Deeply sampled blood TCRbeta repertoires from subjects exposed to, actively infected with, or recovered from COVID-19 were included in the dataset. The material from the prospective study consisted of cDNA or gDNA derived from T cells, B-cell-depleted T cells, or PBMCs. Where available, HLA class I and class II types were taken from metadata supplied by the sample provider and were not determined by assay-based typing. Nearly every sample came with metadata listing a de-identified subject ID, COVID-19 status, age in years and sex. Samples came from the ongoing ImmuneRACE study (first 160 participants) plus 1,254 subjects from 6 global collaborators.

TCRbeta CDR3 regions were amplified from genomic DNA using the immunoSEQ Assay, a bias-controlled multiplex PCR. In the original analysis: Within the assay, amplification of reference gene primers was used to estimate how many nucleated cells each sample contained. To quantify the absolute abundance of each unique TCRbeta CDR3 rearrangement, sequence reads were collapsed and filtered. For each sample, productive Simpson clonality was calculated by taking the square root of Simpson's diversity index across productive rearrangements. As stored in TCRdb, this immuneACCESS dataset retains in-frame rearrangements with V and J assigned. A fraction of the clones does not appear; measured against another copy, unresolved V genes explain less than half of the discrepancy, and the remainder lacks a known reason. That table furnishes V, J and clone size, whereas the DNA furnished D and trimming. The sample contains about 670,000 clones, about 90% of them found a single time. Over 0.2% of the sample belongs to the ten largest clones.

General conclusions and limits of the study: The quantity of clinical and demographic metadata differed by source and by participant and was supplied without curation.

The CDR3 runs 13 residues from the cysteine to the phenylalanine. Only CDR3 DNA is held: 39 bases, read in frame from base 1. Trimming at the junction amounts to 4 bases on V and 3 bases on J, and the germline ends lie 9 bases apart. The germline V gene (reference sequence) gives CDR1 as LNHDA and CDR2 as SQIVND. In this sample, this clone turned up a few times. Its antigen target is currently unknown. Base qualities are not provided; no much larger clone lies one nucleotide away. The collaborating institutions used their own protocols to collect whole blood in K2EDTA tubes. For TCRbeta analysis, collaborators shipped samples in one of three forms: frozen whole blood, isolated PBMCs, or DNA extracted from either of those sample types.

The V and J genes are TRBV19 and TRBJ1-1; TRBD1 is possibly the D segment (6 matching bases). The sequence derives from a woman between 18 and 30 years old with acute or convalescent COVID-19. Sequences were obtained from peripheral blood. CDR3 sequence: CASSRTADTEAFF. The nucleotide sequence reads as follows: TGTGCCAGTAGTAGGACAGCAGACACTGAAGCTTTCTTT.